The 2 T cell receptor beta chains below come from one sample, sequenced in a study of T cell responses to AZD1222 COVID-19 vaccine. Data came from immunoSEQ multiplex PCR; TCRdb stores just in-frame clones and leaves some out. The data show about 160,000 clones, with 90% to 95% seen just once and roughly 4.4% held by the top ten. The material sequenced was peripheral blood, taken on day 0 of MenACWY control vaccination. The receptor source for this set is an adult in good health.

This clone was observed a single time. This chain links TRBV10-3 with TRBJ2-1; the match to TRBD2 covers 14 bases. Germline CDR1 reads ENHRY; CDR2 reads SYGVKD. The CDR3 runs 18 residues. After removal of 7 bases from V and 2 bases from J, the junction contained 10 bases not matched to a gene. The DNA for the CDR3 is TGTGCCATCACCGGGGGGACTAGCGGGAGTGTCACCTACAATGAGCAGTTCTTC. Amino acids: CAITGGTSGSVTYNEQFF.

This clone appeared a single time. The DNA for the CDR3 is TGTGCCAGCAGCTTCCTGACAGGGAACACTGAAGCTTTCTTT. Encoded protein: CASSFLTGNTEAFF. This rearrangement joins TRBV7-2 to TRBJ1-1, with a tentative D call TRBD1 (6 bases). The CDR3 consists of 14 residues. CDR1 and CDR2 from the germline V gene are SGHTA and FQGNSA. The germline V and J ends were trimmed by 3 bases and 1 base, with 9 bases remaining between them.